This is a list of T cell receptor beta chains from one sample in a study of Ad26.COV2.S vaccination and SARS-CoV-2 variants. Assay: immunoSEQ multiplex PCR; the TCRdb copy retains only in-frame clones and omits some. The sample lists roughly 380,000 clones, about 90% occurring once. Here the sequenced sample was peripheral blood, taken after recovery from COVID-19. The receptors here all came from a human donor who had recovered from COVID-19. Both conserved end residues are part of each CDR3. A D gene is named only where the DNA matches it firmly. Rows give clone size only sometimes, using once, few, many, or a class for an expanded clone.

D gene	clone size	J gene	V gene	CDR3 protein	CDR3 DNA
TRBD1	-	TRBJ1-3	TRBV5-1	CASSRSFGQVENTIYF	TGCGCCAGCAGCCGCTCATTTGGACAGGTGGAGAACACCATATATTTT
-	-	TRBJ2-5	TRBV6-5	CASRPPMGGQETQYF	TGTGCCAGCAGGCCCCCGATGGGGGGCCAAGAGACCCAGTACTTC
-	-	TRBJ1-2	TRBV6-2/TRBV6-3	CASSQTAYYGYTF	TGTGCCAGCAGCCAGACAGCCTACTATGGCTACACCTTC
TRBD2	-	TRBJ2-3	TRBV3-1/TRBV3-2	CASSQLAGGTDTQYF	TGTGCCAGCAGCCAACTAGCGGGGGGCACAGATACGCAGTATTTT
-	once	TRBJ2-4	TRBV9	CASSVAAGLAKNIQYF	TGTGCCAGCAGCGTAGCTGCGGGGCTAGCCAAAAACATTCAGTACTTC
-	-	TRBJ2-7	TRBV21-1	CASSPFVDRGPNEQYF	TGTGCCAGCAGCCCATTCGTGGACAGGGGGCCCAACGAGCAGTACTTC
TRBD1	-	TRBJ2-2	TRBV5-1	CASSLAGQGAGELFF	TGCGCCAGCAGCTTGGCCGGACAGGGAGCCGGGGAGCTGTTTTTT
-	-	TRBJ1-5	TRBV9	CASSYGRGCQPQHF	TGTGCCAGCAGCTATGGCAGGGGCTGCCAGCCCCAGCATTTT
-	-	TRBJ2-3	TRBV7-9	CASSPMDGDTQYF	TGTGCCAGCAGCCCCATGGACGGTGATACGCAGTATTTT
-	-	TRBJ2-1	TRBV6-5	CASSYRQVHNEQFF	TGTGCCAGCAGTTATCGACAGGTCCACAATGAGCAGTTCTTC
-	-	TRBJ1-3	TRBV18	CASSPFGGRTGNTIYF	TGTGCCAGCTCACCCTTCGGGGGGCGAACTGGAAACACCATATATTTT
TRBD1	-	TRBJ1-1	TRBV18	CASSSRQGWHTEAFF	TGTGCCAGCTCATCACGACAGGGCTGGCACACTGAAGCTTTCTTT
-	-	TRBJ1-6	TRBV6-1	CASSAHGGDTTQTNSPLHF	TGTGCCAGCAGTGCTCACGGGGGCGATACGACACAGACTAATTCACCCCTCCACTTT
TRBD1	-	TRBJ1-3	TRBV9	CASSVTGGGGNTIYF	TGTGCCAGCAGCGTGACAGGGGGAGGAGGAAACACCATATATTTT
TRBD1	-	TRBJ1-6	TRBV19	CASSVDRSSPLHF	TGTGCCAGTAGTGTGGACAGGAGTTCACCCCTCCACTTT
-	-	TRBJ1-3	TRBV27	CASSSRARGLSAPGNTMYF	TGTGCCAGCAGTTCCCGCGCCAGGGGCCTCTCGGCCCCTGGAAACACCATGTATTTT
-	-	TRBJ1-1	TRBV6-1	CASSEGRHLNTEAFF	TGTGCCAGCAGTGAAGGTCGGCACTTGAACACTGAAGCTTTCTTT
-	-	TRBJ2-7	TRBV21-1	CASGVLVSYEQYF	TGTGCCAGCGGGGTTCTAGTTTCCTACGAGCAGTACTTC
TRBD1	-	TRBJ1-5	TRBV7-9	CASSVGTGGHQPQHF	TGTGCCAGCAGCGTGGGGACAGGGGGTCATCAGCCCCAGCATTTT
-	-	TRBJ2-3	TRBV13	CASSRALTDTQYF	TGTGCCAGCAGCCGAGCGCTCACAGATACGCAGTATTTT
TRBD1	-	TRBJ1-2	TRBV19	CASSLGQGLNYGYTF	TGTGCCAGTAGTCTCGGACAGGGATTAAACTATGGCTACACCTTC
-	-	TRBJ1-5	TRBV6-1	CASSEVGGYNQPQHF	TGTGCCAGCAGTGAAGTGGGGGGGTACAACCAGCCCCAGCATTTT
-	-	TRBJ1-2	TRBV3-1/TRBV3-2	CASSQGTVNYGYTF	TGTGCCAGCAGCCAAGGGACAGTTAACTATGGCTACACCTTC
-	-	TRBJ2-1	TRBV13	CASSSPYNEQFF	TGTGCCAGCAGCTCCCCGTACAATGAGCAGTTCTTC
-	-	TRBJ1-1	TRBV15	CATSNRRNTEAFF	TGTGCCACCAGTAACAGAAGAAACACTGAAGCTTTCTTT
TRBD2	-	TRBJ2-2	TRBV6-6	CASSNLAGEIGELFF	TGTGCCAGCAGCAACCTAGCGGGGGAAATCGGGGAGCTGTTTTTT
-	-	TRBJ1-5	TRBV28	CASRLGLLSNQPQHF	TGTGCCAGCAGACTAGGACTTCTTAGCAATCAGCCCCAGCATTTT
TRBD1	-	TRBJ1-5	TRBV6-5	CASSRGQGARQPQHF	TGTGCCAGCAGCCGGGGACAGGGGGCTAGACAGCCCCAGCATTTT
-	-	TRBJ2-1	TRBV9	CASSVDDGFIGQFF	TGTGCCAGCAGCGTAGACGACGGATTCATAGGGCAGTTCTTC
-	-	TRBJ1-2	TRBV29-1	CSAQGSYGYTF	TGCAGCGCGCAGGGTAGCTATGGCTACACCTTC
-	-	TRBJ1-4	TRBV11-2	CASSLDGGGNEKLFF	TGTGCCAGCAGCTTAGATGGGGGAGGGAATGAAAAACTGTTTTTT
TRBD1	-	TRBJ1-2	TRBV13	CASSSRGGQALSNYGYTF	TGTGCCAGCAGCTCCCGCGGGGGACAGGCCCTTTCTAACTATGGCTACACCTTC